The present TCR beta chain was sequenced within a study of regulatory T cells in long-lasting Graves disease. With V trimmed by 4 bases and J by 2 bases, 1 base remained unmatched. This CDR3 region has 14 residues. Per germline, CDR1 LNHNV and CDR2 YYDKDF (reference sequence). There are many counts of this clonotype. As for time point: newly diagnosed GD, antithyroid drugs for less than 3 months. RNA from PBMCs was the source of the TCR library. Both iRepertoire HTBI primers and Arm-PCR of CDR3 regions were used to build the TCR beta libraries. TCRdb re-analysed the multiplex PCR reads in MiXCR, keeping a single row per CDR3 protein. The sample has 450,000 to 700,000 distinct CDR3 sequences; roughly 12% are singletons. This sample was shared with a second study, whose subject was T cells in Graves' hyperthyroidism and ophthalmopathy.

The TCR comes from a man younger than 45 with Graves disease. V usage is TRBV15 and J usage is TRBJ2-7; TRBD1 matches 11 bases. This material consisted of peripheral blood mononuclear cells (PBMCs), taken at new diagnosis, from a patient treated with antithyroid drugs. CDR3 bases: TGTGCCACCAGCAAGGACAGGGGGCCCTACGAGCAGTACTTC. Encoded protein: CATSKDRGPYEQYF.